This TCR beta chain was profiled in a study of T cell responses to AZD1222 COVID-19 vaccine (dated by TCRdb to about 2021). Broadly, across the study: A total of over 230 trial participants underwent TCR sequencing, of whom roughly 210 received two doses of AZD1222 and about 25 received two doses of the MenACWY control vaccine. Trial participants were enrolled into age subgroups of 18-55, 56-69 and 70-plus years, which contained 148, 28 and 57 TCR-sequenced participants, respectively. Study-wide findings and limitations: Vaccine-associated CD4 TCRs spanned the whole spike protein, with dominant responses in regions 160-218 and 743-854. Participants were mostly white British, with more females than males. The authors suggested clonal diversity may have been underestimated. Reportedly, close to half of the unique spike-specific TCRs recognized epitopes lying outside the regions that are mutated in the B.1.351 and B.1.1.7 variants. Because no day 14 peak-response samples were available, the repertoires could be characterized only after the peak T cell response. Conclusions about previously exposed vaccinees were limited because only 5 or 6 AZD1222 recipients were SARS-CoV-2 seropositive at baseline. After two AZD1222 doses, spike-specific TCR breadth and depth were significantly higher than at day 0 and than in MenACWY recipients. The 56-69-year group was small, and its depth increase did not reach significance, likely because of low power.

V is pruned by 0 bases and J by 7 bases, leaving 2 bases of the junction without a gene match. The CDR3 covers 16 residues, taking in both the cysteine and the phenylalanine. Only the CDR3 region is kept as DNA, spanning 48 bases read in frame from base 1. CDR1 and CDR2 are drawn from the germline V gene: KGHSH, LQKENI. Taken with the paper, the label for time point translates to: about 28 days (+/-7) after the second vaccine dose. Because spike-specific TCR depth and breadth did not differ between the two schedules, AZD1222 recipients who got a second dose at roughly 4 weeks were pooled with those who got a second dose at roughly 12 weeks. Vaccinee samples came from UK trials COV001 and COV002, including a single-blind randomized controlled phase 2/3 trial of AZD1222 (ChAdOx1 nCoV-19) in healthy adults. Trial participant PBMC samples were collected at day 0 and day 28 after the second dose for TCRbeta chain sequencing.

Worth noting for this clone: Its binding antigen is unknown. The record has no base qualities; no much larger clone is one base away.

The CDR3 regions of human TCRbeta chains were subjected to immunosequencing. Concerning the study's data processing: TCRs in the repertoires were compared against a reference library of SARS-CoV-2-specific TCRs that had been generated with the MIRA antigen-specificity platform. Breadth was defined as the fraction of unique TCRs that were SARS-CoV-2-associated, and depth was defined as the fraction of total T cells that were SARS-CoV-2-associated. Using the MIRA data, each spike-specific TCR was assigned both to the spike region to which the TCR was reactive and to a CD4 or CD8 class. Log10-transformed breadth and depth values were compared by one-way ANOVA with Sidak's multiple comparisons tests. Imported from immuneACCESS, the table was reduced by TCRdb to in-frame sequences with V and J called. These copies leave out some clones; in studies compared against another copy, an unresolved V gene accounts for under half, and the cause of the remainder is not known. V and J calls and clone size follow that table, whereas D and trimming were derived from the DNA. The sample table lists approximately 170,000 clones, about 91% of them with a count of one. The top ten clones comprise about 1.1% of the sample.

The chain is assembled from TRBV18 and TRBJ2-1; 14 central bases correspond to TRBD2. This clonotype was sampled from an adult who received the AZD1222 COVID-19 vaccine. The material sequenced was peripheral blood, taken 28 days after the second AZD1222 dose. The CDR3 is CASSPPGTSGGNEQFF. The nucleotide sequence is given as TGTGCCAGCTCACCACCCGGGACTAGCGGGGGAAATGAGCAGTTCTTC.